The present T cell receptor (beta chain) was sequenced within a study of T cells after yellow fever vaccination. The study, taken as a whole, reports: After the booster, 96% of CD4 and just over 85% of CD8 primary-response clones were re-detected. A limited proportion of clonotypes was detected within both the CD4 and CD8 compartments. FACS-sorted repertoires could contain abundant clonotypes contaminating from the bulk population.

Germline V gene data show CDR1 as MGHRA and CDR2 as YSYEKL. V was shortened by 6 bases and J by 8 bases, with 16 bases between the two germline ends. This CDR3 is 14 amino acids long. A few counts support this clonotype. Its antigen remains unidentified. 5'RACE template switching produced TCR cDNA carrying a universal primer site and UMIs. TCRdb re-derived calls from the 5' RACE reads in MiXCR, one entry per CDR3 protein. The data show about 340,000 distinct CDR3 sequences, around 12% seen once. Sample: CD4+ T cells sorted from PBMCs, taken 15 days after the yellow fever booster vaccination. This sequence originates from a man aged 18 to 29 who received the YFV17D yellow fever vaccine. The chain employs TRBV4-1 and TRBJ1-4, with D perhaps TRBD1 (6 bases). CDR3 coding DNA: TGCGCCAGCAGAGGAAGCTCAGGGGAGGAAAAACTGTTTTTT. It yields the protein CASRGSSGEEKLFF.